This T cell receptor (beta chain) was sequenced for a study of early T cells in non-severe SARS-CoV-2 infection. This clonotype occurred a few times. The antigen is unknown. Study observations and caveats: VDJdb matching favored anti-spike CD8 responses, missing private and CD4 specificities.

Each single cDNA molecule received a unique molecular identifier. TCRdb analysed the 5' RACE reads with MiXCR anew, one entry per CDR3 protein. Here the sample spans 50,000 to 65,000 distinct CDR3 sequences, around 14% being singletons. The CDR3 has 13 amino acids. Germline V CDR1 and CDR2: SEHNR, FQNEAQ (reference sequence). Trimming left V 5 bases short and J 3 bases short, with 11 bases between. The chain joins TRBV7-9 to TRBJ2-7; tentative D call: TRBD1 (6 bases). The source of this sequence is an adult who was a healthcare worker with PCR-confirmed SARS-CoV-2 infection or an uninfected control (not recorded which). Sequencing was carried out using whole blood. CDR3 coding DNA: TGTGCCAGCAGCCAGGACAGCCTCTACGAGCAGTACTTC. Translation: CASSQDSLYEQYF.